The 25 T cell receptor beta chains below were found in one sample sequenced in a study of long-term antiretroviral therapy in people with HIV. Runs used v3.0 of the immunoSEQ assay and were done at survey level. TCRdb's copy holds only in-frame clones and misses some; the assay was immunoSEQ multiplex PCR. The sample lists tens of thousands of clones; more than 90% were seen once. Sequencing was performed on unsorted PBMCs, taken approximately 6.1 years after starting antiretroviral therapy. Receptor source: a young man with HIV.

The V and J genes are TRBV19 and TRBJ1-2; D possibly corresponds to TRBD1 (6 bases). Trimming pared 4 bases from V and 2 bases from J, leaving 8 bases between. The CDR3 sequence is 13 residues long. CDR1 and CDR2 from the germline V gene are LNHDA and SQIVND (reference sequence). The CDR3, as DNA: TGTGCCAGTAGTAACAGGGCAAACTATGGCTACACCTTC. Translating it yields CASSNRANYGYTF.

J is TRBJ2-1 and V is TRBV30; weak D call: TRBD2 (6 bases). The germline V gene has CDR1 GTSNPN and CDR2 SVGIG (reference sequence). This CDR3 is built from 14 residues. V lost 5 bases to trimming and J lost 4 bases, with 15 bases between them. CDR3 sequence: CAWETGTLYNEQFF. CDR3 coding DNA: TGTGCCTGGGAGACCGGGACTTTATACAATGAGCAGTTCTTC.

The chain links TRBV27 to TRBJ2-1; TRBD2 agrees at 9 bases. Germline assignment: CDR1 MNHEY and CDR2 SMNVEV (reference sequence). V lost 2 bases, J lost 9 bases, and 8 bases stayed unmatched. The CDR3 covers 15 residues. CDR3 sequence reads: CASSLKAGGASEQFF. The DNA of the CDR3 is TGTGCCAGCAGTTTAAAGGCGGGAGGGGCTAGTGAGCAGTTCTTC.

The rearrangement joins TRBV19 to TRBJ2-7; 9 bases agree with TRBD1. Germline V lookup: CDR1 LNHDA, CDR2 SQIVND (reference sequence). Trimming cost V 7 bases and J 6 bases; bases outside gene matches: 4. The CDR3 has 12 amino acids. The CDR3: CASTTGGGEQYF. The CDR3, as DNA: TGTGCCAGTACTACAGGGGGCGGCGAGCAGTACTTC.

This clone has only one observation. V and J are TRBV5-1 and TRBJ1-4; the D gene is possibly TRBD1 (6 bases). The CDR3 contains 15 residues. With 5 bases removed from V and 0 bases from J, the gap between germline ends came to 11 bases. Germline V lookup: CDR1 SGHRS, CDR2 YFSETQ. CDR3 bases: TGCGCCAGCAGGCGACAGGTTGCAACTAATGAAAAACTGTTTTTT. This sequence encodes CASRRQVATNEKLFF.

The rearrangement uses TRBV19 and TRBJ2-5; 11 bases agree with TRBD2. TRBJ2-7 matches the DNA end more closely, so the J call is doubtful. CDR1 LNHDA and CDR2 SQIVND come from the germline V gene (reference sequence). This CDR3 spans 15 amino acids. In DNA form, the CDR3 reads TGTGCCAGTAGTCCCGGGACTAGCGGAACCTACGAGCAGTACTTC. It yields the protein CASSPGTSGTYEQYF.

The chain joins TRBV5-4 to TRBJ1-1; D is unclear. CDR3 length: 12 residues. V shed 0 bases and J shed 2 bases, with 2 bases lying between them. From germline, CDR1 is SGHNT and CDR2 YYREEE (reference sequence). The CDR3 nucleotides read TGTGCCAGCAGCTTGGATAACACTGAAGCTTTCTTT. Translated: CASSLDNTEAFF.

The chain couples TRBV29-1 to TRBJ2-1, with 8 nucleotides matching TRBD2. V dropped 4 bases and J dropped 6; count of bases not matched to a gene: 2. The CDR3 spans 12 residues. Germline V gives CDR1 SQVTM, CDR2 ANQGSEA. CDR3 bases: TGCAGCGTTGCCGGGAGGGTCAATGAGCAGTTCTTC. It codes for CSVAGRVNEQFF.

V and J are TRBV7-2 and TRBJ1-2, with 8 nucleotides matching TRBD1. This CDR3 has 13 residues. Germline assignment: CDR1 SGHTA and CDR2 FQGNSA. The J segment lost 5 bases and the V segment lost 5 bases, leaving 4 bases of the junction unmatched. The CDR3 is CASSDDRGYGYTF. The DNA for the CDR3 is TGTGCCAGCAGCGATGACAGGGGATATGGCTACACCTTC.

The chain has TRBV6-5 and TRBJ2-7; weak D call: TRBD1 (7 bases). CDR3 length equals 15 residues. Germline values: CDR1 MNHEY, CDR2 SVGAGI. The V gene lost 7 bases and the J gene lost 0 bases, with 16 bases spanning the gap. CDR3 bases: TGTGCCAGCACCCAGGGGGGCGGGCCCTCCTACGAGCAGTACTTC. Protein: CASTQGGGPSYEQYF.

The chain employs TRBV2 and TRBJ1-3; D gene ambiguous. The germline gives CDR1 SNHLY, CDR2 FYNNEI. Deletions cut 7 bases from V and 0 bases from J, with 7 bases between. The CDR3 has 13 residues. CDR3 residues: CASNRDSGNTIYF. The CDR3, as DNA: TGTGCCAGCAACCGAGACTCTGGAAACACCATATATTTT.

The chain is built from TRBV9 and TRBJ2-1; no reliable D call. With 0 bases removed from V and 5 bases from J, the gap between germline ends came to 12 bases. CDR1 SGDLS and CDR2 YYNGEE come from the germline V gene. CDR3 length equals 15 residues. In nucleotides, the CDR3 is TGTGCCAGCAGCGTAGAAGTTAGAGAGGACAATGAGCAGTTCTTC. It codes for CASSVEVREDNEQFF.

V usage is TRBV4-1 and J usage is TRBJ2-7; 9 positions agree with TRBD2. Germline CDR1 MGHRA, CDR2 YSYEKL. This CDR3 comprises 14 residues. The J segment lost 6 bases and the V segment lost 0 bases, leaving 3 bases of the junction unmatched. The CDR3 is CASSQEGLASEQYF. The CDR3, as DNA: TGCGCCAGCAGCCAAGAAGGACTAGCGTCCGAGCAGTACTTC.

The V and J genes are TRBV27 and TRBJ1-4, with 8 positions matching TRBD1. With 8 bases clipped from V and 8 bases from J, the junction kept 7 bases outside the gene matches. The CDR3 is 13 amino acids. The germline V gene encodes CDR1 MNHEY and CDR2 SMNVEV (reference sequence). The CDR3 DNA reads TGTGCCAGCCGGTCGACAGGGGTAGAAAAACTGTTTTTT. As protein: CASRSTGVEKLFF.

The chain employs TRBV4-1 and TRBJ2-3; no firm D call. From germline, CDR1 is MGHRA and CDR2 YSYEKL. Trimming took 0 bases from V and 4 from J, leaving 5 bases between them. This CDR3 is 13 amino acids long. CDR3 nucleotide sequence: TGCGCCAGCAGCCAAGATATCGCAGATACGCAGTATTTT. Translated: CASSQDIADTQYF.

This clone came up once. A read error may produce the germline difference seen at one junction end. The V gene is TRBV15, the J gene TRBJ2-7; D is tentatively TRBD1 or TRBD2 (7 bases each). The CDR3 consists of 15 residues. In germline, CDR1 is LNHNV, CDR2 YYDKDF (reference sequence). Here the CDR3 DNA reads TGTGCCACCAGCGGAGACAGGGAGGGCTCTTCCGAGCAGTACTTC. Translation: CATSGDREGSSEQYF.

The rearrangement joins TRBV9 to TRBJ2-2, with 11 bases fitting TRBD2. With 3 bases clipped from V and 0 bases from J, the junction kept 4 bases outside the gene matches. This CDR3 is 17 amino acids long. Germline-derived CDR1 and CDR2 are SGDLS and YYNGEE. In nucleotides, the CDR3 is TGTGCCAGCAGCGGACGACTAGCGGGGCCGAACACCGGGGAGCTGTTTTTT. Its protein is CASSGRLAGPNTGELFF.

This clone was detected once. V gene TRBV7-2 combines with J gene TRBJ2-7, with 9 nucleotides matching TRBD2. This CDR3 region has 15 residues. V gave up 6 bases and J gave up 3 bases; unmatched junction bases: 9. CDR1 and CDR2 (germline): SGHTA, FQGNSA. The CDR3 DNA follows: TGTGCCAGCAGTTCGCTAGCGGGGCGGAACTACGAGCAGTACTTC. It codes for CASSSLAGRNYEQYF.

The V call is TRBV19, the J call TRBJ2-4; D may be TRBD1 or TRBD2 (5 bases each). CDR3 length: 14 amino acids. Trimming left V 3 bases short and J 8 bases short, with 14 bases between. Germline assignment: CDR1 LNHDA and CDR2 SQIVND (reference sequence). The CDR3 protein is CASSIGTAPDIQYF. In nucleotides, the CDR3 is TGTGCCAGTAGTATCGGGACCGCCCCAGACATTCAGTACTTC.

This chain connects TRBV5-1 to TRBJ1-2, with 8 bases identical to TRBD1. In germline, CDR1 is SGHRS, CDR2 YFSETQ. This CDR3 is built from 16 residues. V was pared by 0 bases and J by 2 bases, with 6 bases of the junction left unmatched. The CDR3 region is CASSLELPGGNYGYTF. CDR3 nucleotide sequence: TGCGCCAGCAGCTTGGAGCTCCCAGGGGGCAACTATGGCTACACCTTC.

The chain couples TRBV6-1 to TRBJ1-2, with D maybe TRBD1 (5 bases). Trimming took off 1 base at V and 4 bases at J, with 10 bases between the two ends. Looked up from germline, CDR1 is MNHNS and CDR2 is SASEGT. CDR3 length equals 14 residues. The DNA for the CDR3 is TGTGCCAGCAGTGAAGGCGAGGGGCTCTATGGCTACACCTTC. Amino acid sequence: CASSEGEGLYGYTF.

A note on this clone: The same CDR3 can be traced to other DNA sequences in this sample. The CDR3 spells CASSPSTDTQYF. The CDR3 region has the DNA TGTGCCAGCTCACCTAGCACAGATACGCAGTATTTT. The gene calls are TRBV18 and TRBJ2-3; unclear D gene. The germline CDR1 and CDR2 sequences are KGHSH and LQKENI. This CDR3 spans 12 amino acids. V was shortened by 3 bases and J by 0 bases, with 1 base between the two germline ends.

CDR3 bases: TGTGCCAGCAGCTTAGAAACACCCGAAGCTTTCTTT. Its protein is CASSLETPEAFF. This chain links TRBV7-2 with TRBJ1-1; D ambiguous. Germline CDR1 and CDR2: SGHTA and FQGNSA. This CDR3 has 12 amino acids. Deletions cut 1 base from V and 8 bases from J, with 8 bases between.

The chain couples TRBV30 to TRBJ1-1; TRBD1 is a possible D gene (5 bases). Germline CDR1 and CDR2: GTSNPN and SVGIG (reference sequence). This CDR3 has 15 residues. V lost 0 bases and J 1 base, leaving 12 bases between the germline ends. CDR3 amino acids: CAWSVFQGGNTEAFF. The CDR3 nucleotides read TGTGCCTGGAGTGTGTTTCAGGGAGGGAACACTGAAGCTTTCTTT.

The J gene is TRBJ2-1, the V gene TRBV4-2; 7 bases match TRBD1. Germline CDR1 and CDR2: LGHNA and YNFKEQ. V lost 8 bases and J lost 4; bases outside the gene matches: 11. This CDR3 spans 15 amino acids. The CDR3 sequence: CASGGGTGAYNEQFF. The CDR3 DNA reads TGTGCCAGCGGGGGCGGTACAGGGGCTTACAATGAGCAGTTCTTC.